Detailed here is one TCR beta chain. Its antigen has not been determined. The sample holds no much larger clone one base away, and base qualities are not on file. This sample was included in a study of T cells after yellow fever vaccination (dated by TCRdb to between 2019 and 2020). Regarding the complete study: Libraries from fractions with low cell numbers were prepared with the SMART-Seq v4 Ultra Low Input RNA kit. Two healthy male donors made up the cohort, one aged 18 to 29 years and the other aged 30 to 39 years. To follow T-cell clones before and after primary and booster YFV17D yellow fever vaccination, bulk TCR alpha and beta repertoires were sequenced over time. Blood samples were taken at several timepoints before and after primary and secondary immunization, and bulk PBMC replicates and cell subsets were isolated. The paper's findings and limits, for the study overall: After the booster, most of the clones that had expanded following primary vaccination were detected again (around 97% of CD4 and 85% to 90% of CD8), which suggests that memory was broadly maintained. A small fraction of clonotypes appeared in both the CD4 and CD8 compartments, likely as a result of convergent recombination. Computational filtering was needed because FACS-sorted repertoires could contain abundant contaminating clonotypes from the bulk population. The secondary T-cell response was weaker than the primary response but faster, peaking on day 5 instead of day 15. Because the study included only a couple of donors, the extent to which the findings can be generalized is limited.

TCR cDNA was made using 5'RACE template switching, a step that added a universal primer site and unique molecular identifiers. Priming for cDNA synthesis came from both the TCR alpha and TCR beta constant segments. Libraries were amplified in two PCR steps, with sample barcodes and sequencing adapters added in the second step. Sequencing of libraries was done on Illumina HiSeq 2500 (2x100 bp) or NovaSeq (2x150 bp). In the original analysis: MIGEC was used to demultiplex reads and collapse the reads into UMI consensus sequences, and MiXCR was used for V(D)J alignment. Vaccine-responding clonotypes were identified with edgeR using replicate PBMC samples, with FDR below 0.01 and a log2 fold change above 5 up to day 15 being required. Each bulk clonotype received a CD4 or CD8 identity based on whether the sequenced CD4 or CD8 repertoire contained that clonotype at higher abundance. TCRdb handled the public reads itself, with Q25 trimming in fastp and clone calling in MiXCR, and kept productive beta chains. CDR3 protein duplicates are merged, each entry listing the most common genes and DNA. Clone size and V and J calls follow TCRdb, not the original study. The sample includes approximately 600,000 distinct CDR3 sequences, with approximately 13% observed a single time. The leading ten clones occupy about 15% of the sample.

This sample's treatment or condition label indicates: live attenuated yellow fever vaccine strain. At each blood-draw timepoint, two biological replicates of bulk PBMCs were collected. A standard Ficoll-Paque protocol was used to isolate PBMCs from peripheral blood. TriZol was used to extract RNA from bulk PBMCs, CD4 and CD8 fractions, and dextramer-positive and dextramer-negative fractions. V is cut by 0 bases and J by 6 bases, and the space between the germline ends is 16 bases. Spanning cysteine to phenylalanine, the CDR3 consists of 15 amino acids. Solely the CDR3 DNA is kept, with 45 bases framed from the first base. The germline V gene sets CDR1 to SGDLS and CDR2 to YYNGEE.

This material consisted of PBMCs, taken on the day of the yellow fever booster vaccination. The sequence came from a man younger than 40 who received the YFV17D yellow fever vaccine. This chain is built from TRBV9 and TRBJ2-7; a weak D assignment points to TRBD2 (5 bases agree). CDR3 protein: CASSVEASLLSEQYF. The DNA is as follows: TGTGCCAGCAGCGTAGAGGCTAGCCTGCTCTCCGAGCAGTACTTC.